These T cell receptor beta chains were read from a single sample in a study of T cell repertoires in cytomegalovirus infection. TCRdb processed the reads anew with MiXCR; each CDR3 protein has one entry. The sample lists roughly 570,000 distinct CDR3 sequences; approximately 40% were seen once. No antigen has been identified for these receptors. The starting material was cultured PBMCs, obtained from culture after CMV antigen stimulation. These receptors all stem from a human donor in good health (CMV status not recorded). Some clones in this sample may be carry-over from other donors' samples. CDR3s include the opening cysteine and the closing phenylalanine or tryptophan. A D gene is named only where the DNA matches it firmly. Size is omitted from some rows. Given values are once, few, many or a class for expanded clones.

CDR3aa	CDR3nt	abundance	v_gene	d_gene	j_gene
CASSRSLAGVGITGTGELFF	TGCGCCAGCAGCCGATCCTTAGCGGGAGTGGGGATAACGGGCACCGGGGAGCTGTTTTTT	few	TRBV4-3	TRBD2	TRBJ2-2
CASSLDRRQPQHF	TGTGCCAGCAGCTTAGATAGGCGGCAGCCCCAGCATTTT	few	TRBV7-2	-	TRBJ1-5
CASSYHRETQYF	TGTGCCAGCAGCTACCATCGGGAGACCCAGTACTTC	-	TRBV7-8	-	TRBJ2-5
CAIRGVGRSGANVLTF	TGTGCCATCAGGGGGGTTGGACGCTCTGGGGCCAACGTCCTGACTTTC	-	TRBV10-3	-	TRBJ2-6
CASRTGVAGNIQYF	TGTGCCAGCAGAACAGGGGTCGCCGGGAACATTCAGTACTTC	few	TRBV27	TRBD1	TRBJ2-4
CARKRGGRCSYNEQFF	TGTGCCAGAAAAAGGGGGGGGCGTTGTTCCTACAATGAGCAGTTCTTC	once	TRBV9	-	TRBJ2-1
CASSSSGLAKNIQYF	TGTGCCAGCAGTTCGTCGGGATTAGCCAAAAACATTCAGTACTTC	once	TRBV6-2/TRBV6-3	-	TRBJ2-4
CSARDPRLRQPQHF	TGCAGTGCTAGAGATCCCCGTCTCAGACAGCCCCAGCATTTT	-	TRBV20-1	-	TRBJ1-5
CASSAGRTDTQYF	TGTGCCAGCAGTGCCGGTCGCACAGATACGCAGTATTTT	-	TRBV25-1	-	TRBJ2-3
CASSFGTSGGASRPYNEQFF	TGTGCCAGCAGCTTCGGGACTAGCGGGGGGGCCAGCCGCCCCTACAATGAGCAGTTCTTC	-	TRBV7-2	TRBD2	TRBJ2-1
CASSRDPGEMNTEAFF	TGCGCCAGCAGCCGAGACCCAGGGGAGATGAACACTGAAGCTTTCTTT	-	TRBV5-1	-	TRBJ1-1
CASRRGITDTQYF	TGTGCCAGCAGGAGGGGGATCACAGATACGCAGTATTTT	-	TRBV27	-	TRBJ2-3
CASSQVSGRKTYQETQYF	TGTGCCAGCAGCCAAGTCTCAGGACGGAAGACGTACCAAGAGACCCAGTACTTC	-	TRBV14	-	TRBJ2-5
CAIKGSGEQYF	TGTGCCATCAAAGGCTCCGGCGAGCAGTACTTC	-	TRBV10-3	-	TRBJ2-7
CASSRDTSTDTQYF	TGTGCCAGCAGCCGCGACACCTCCACAGATACGCAGTATTTT	-	TRBV7-2	-	TRBJ2-3
CASSLVLVYEQYF	TGTGCCAGCAGCTTAGTTCTCGTCTACGAGCAGTACTTC	few	TRBV7-2	-	TRBJ2-7
CASIFGQGRGTGELFF	TGTGCCAGCATCTTCGGACAGGGACGGGGCACCGGGGAGCTGTTTTTT	-	TRBV7-8	TRBD1	TRBJ2-2
CAIRPSRGAGGYTF	TGTGCCATCAGACCCTCTAGGGGCGCGGGCGGCTACACCTTC	-	TRBV10-3	-	TRBJ1-2
CASSSGLLRNNEQFF	TGTGCCAGCAGCTCGGGACTCCTTAGAAACAATGAGCAGTTCTTC	many	TRBV5-5	-	TRBJ2-1
CASSPRLFYEQYF	TGTGCCAGCAGCCCACGCCTCTTCTACGAGCAGTACTTC	-	TRBV7-9	-	TRBJ2-7
CASSPDRASGNTIYF	TGTGCCAGCAGTCCCGACAGGGCCTCTGGAAACACCATATATTTT	-	TRBV12-3/TRBV12-4	TRBD1	TRBJ1-3
CATSSLVWTSGGSTDTQYF	TGTGCCACCAGCAGTTTAGTCTGGACTAGCGGGGGGAGCACAGATACGCAGTATTTT	few	TRBV15	TRBD2	TRBJ2-3
CASSFVAGAGELFF	TGTGCCAGCAGCTTTGTAGCGGGAGCCGGGGAGCTGTTTTTT	-	TRBV7-2	TRBD2	TRBJ2-2
CASSPALLSTGELFF	TGTGCCAGCAGCCCGGCGCTATTATCGACCGGGGAGCTGTTTTTT	many	TRBV7-2	-	TRBJ2-2
CASSLRGAYTEAFF	TGTGCCAGCAGCTTGAGGGGGGCCTACACTGAAGCTTTCTTT	few	TRBV7-2	-	TRBJ1-1
CASSLGAGEYEQYF	TGTGCCAGCAGCTTAGGAGCAGGGGAGTACGAGCAGTACTTC	many	TRBV7-6	-	TRBJ2-7
CASTKMIGEISTEAFF	TGTGCCAGCACTAAAATGATTGGGGAAATAAGCACTGAAGCTTTCTTT	-	TRBV7-6	-	TRBJ1-1
CASSETPPPMFSGNTIYF	TGTGCCAGCAGTGAAACTCCACCCCCGATGTTCTCTGGAAACACCATATATTTT	-	TRBV2	-	TRBJ1-3
CASSFVGSGANVLTF	TGTGCCAGCAGCTTTGTGGGCTCTGGGGCCAACGTCCTGACTTTC	-	TRBV5-4	-	TRBJ2-6
CASSTRQGPIYEQYF	TGTGCCAGTAGTACCCGACAGGGTCCAATCTACGAGCAGTACTTC	-	TRBV19	TRBD1	TRBJ2-7
CASSSYRGQGSNTEAFF	TGTGCCAGCAGCTCTTATCGGGGACAGGGGAGCAACACTGAAGCTTTCTTT	-	TRBV7-9	TRBD1	TRBJ1-1
CSAWQGSYEQYF	TGCAGTGCTTGGCAGGGTTCCTACGAGCAGTACTTC	once	TRBV20-1	-	TRBJ2-7
CASSGGQFSNQPQHF	TGTGCCAGCAGTGGGGGACAGTTTAGCAATCAGCCCCAGCATTTT	-	TRBV6-5	TRBD1	TRBJ1-5
CSARAPFPGHEQFF	TGCAGTGCTAGAGCCCCATTTCCCGGGCATGAGCAGTTCTTC	-	TRBV20-1	-	TRBJ2-1
CASSSQQGPGGEQFF	TGCGCCAGCAGCTCACAACAGGGCCCTGGGGGTGAGCAGTTCTTC	-	TRBV5-1	-	TRBJ2-1
CASSESGGGDTQYF	TGTGCCAGCAGTGAAAGCGGGGGGGGAGATACGCAGTATTTT	-	TRBV28	TRBD2	TRBJ2-3
CASSQDLRGFWATQYF	TGCGCCAGCAGCCAAGATCTTCGGGGATTTTGGGCTACGCAGTATTTT	-	TRBV4-1	-	TRBJ2-3
CASSPTTSGGTYNEQFF	TGTGCCAGCAGTCCTACGACTAGCGGGGGAACCTACAATGAGCAGTTCTTC	-	TRBV12-3/TRBV12-4	TRBD2	TRBJ2-1
CASSFGALLGNQPQHF	TGTGCCAGCAGTTTTGGAGCCCTTTTGGGCAATCAGCCCCAGCATTTT	-	TRBV12-3/TRBV12-4	-	TRBJ1-5
CASSGTGGTEAFF	TGTGCCAGCAGTGGGACAGGGGGTACTGAAGCTTTCTTT	few	TRBV6-2/TRBV6-3	TRBD1	TRBJ1-1
CASSLGNLPMNTQYF	TGTGCCAGCAGTTTAGGCAATTTGCCCATGAATACGCAGTATTTT	-	TRBV12-3/TRBV12-4	-	TRBJ2-3
CASSLLGGSTYEQYF	TGTGCCAGCAGCTTACTGGGGGGTTCCACCTACGAGCAGTACTTC	-	TRBV7-6	-	TRBJ2-7
CASSYPTGTGLGNQPQHF	TGTGCCAGCAGTTACCCGACCGGGACAGGCCTCGGGAATCAGCCCCAGCATTTT	-	TRBV6-2/TRBV6-3	TRBD1	TRBJ1-5
CASSLTGGPQHF	TGTGCCAGCAGTTTGACAGGCGGGCCCCAGCATTTT	many	TRBV12-3/TRBV12-4	-	TRBJ1-5
CASSSPSLAGGNSYEQYF	TGTGCCAGCAGCTCACCATCACTAGCGGGAGGGAACTCCTACGAGCAGTACTTC	-	TRBV7-9	TRBD2	TRBJ2-7
CASSLVVPGGQGMNTGELFF	TGTGCCAGCAGCTTAGTAGTCCCGGGAGGACAGGGGATGAACACCGGGGAGCTGTTTTTT	many	TRBV7-2	TRBD1	TRBJ2-2
CAWSVRWERENQNTGELFF	TGTGCCTGGAGTGTACGATGGGAGCGGGAGAACCAGAACACCGGGGAGCTGTTTTTT	-	TRBV30	TRBD2	TRBJ2-2
CSARALSGYEQYF	TGCAGTGCTAGGGCCCTATCTGGCTACGAGCAGTACTTC	-	TRBV20-1	-	TRBJ2-7
CASSDRGRETQYF	TGTGCCAGCAGTGACAGGGGAAGGGAGACCCAGTACTTC	-	TRBV12-3/TRBV12-4	TRBD1	TRBJ2-5
CASRKQGTFSNQPQHF	TGTGCCAGCAGGAAACAAGGGACATTTAGCAATCAGCCCCAGCATTTT	few	TRBV6-2/TRBV6-3	-	TRBJ1-5
CASSERRTGRSNQPQHF	TGTGCCAGCAGTGAACGTCGGACAGGGAGAAGCAATCAGCCCCAGCATTTT	-	TRBV6-1	TRBD1	TRBJ1-5
CATSRDPSLGGDTQYF	TGTGCCACCAGCAGAGATCCGAGCTTAGGCGGAGATACGCAGTATTTT	few	TRBV15	-	TRBJ2-3
CSVAGGTGASGANVLTF	TGCAGCGTTGCTGGGGGGACTGGGGCATCTGGGGCCAACGTCCTGACTTTC	-	TRBV29-1	-	TRBJ2-6
CASSDRGQPRETQYF	TGTGCCAGCAGTGATCGGGGCCAGCCTCGGGAGACCCAGTACTTC	-	TRBV2	-	TRBJ2-5
CATSRAPGANVLTF	TGTGCCACCTCTCGGGCTCCTGGGGCCAACGTCCTGACTTTC	-	TRBV19	-	TRBJ2-6
CASSLEAGLGYTF	TGTGCCAGCAGTTTGGAGGCTGGACTTGGCTACACCTTC	few	TRBV27	-	TRBJ1-2
CASSEGTSRNTGELFF	TGTGCCAGCAGTGAAGGGACGAGTAGGAACACCGGGGAGCTGTTTTTT	-	TRBV2	-	TRBJ2-2
CASSLDRVTDTQYF	TGTGCCAGCAGCTTAGACCGGGTCACAGATACGCAGTATTTT	many	TRBV11-2	-	TRBJ2-3
CAISDGGLMKETQYF	TGTGCCATCAGTGATGGAGGTCTGATGAAAGAGACCCAGTACTTC	-	TRBV10-3	-	TRBJ2-5